This T cell receptor (beta chain) is from a study of blood T cell repertoires in COVID-19. Original handling: Amplification of reference gene primers provided the estimated nucleated cell counts. Produced via immunoSEQ multiplex PCR; TCRdb's table is partial and in-frame only. V, J and clone size reflect that table, while D and trimming were determined from the DNA. This sample has about 210,000 clones; approximately 90% occur once, and the top ten carry 1% to 1.5%. Sequencing was done on a sample of peripheral blood. The clonotype comes from a man aged 25 to 40 with acute or convalescent COVID-19.

This chain's CDR3 is CASSKTGGAGNEQFF. CDR3 in DNA: TGTGCCAGCAGCAAGACGGGGGGCGCCGGTAATGAGCAGTTCTTC. J is TRBJ2-1 and V is TRBV7-3, with D perhaps TRBD2 (7 bases). CDR3 length: 15 residues. Trimming cost V 5 bases and J 7 bases, with 18 bases left between them. From germline, CDR1 is SGHTA and CDR2 FQGTGA.